This T cell receptor beta chain stems from a study of long-term antiretroviral therapy in people with HIV. Overall study results and limits: At every time point, clones expanded before ART dominated the repertoire. Increased diversity was seen after ART, yet it remained lower than in transplant donor controls.

Participants with HIV, all of them, were treated in the United States. Runs used v3.0 of the immunoSEQ assay and were done at survey level. Clones were sequenced by immunoSEQ multiplex PCR, and TCRdb holds only the in-frame ones, with some missing. The sample lists more than 15,000 clones, roughly four fifths seen once, with approximately 10% in the top ten. In the case of this clone: The antigen is undetermined.

V lost 6 bases, J lost 8 bases, and 17 bases lay in between. Germline-derived CDR1 and CDR2 are SGHDN and FVKESK. The CDR3 contains 14 residues. The rearrangement links TRBV14 to TRBJ2-1, with D perhaps TRBD1 (6 bases). The receptor was isolated from a man between 18 and 35 years old with HIV. The material was unsorted PBMCs, obtained 0.3 years after starting antiretroviral therapy. The CDR3 nucleotides read TGTGCCAGCAGTCCATTGGGGGCCTGGGATGAGCAGTTCTTC. The encoded protein is CASSPLGAWDEQFF.